These T cell receptor beta chains were read from a single sample in a study of T cells in localized non-small cell lung cancer. Generated by immunoSEQ multiplex PCR, the TCRdb table keeps only in-frame clones and is missing some. The repertoire holds 30,000 or so clones, with 70% to 90% as singletons. Sample: peripheral blood, taken before any cancer treatment. These receptors all come from a female donor over 55 with stage III squamous cell lung carcinoma. Both conserved end residues are part of each CDR3. The order of the fields is V gene, D gene, J gene, CDR3 protein. D genes are given only for firm matches.

TRBV28	TRBD1	TRBJ2-5	CASSSGQGRGETQYF
TRBV5-4	.	TRBJ1-2	CASSAPWEGGPDGYTF
TRBV18	.	TRBJ2-5	CASSPPDGQGGYF
TRBV7-2	.	TRBJ2-7	CASSGGIGNYEQYF
TRBV28	.	TRBJ1-2	CASGPGTNYGYTF
TRBV11-2	.	TRBJ2-5	CASSLEFPGETQYF
TRBV6-4	.	TRBJ2-2	CASSAAPGTGELFF
TRBV5-4	.	TRBJ2-4	CASSLAQGSDIQYF
TRBV9	.	TRBJ1-2	CASSVADVMGGYTF
TRBV19	TRBD1	TRBJ1-6	CASRGGQLLNSPLHF
TRBV6-5	TRBD1	TRBJ2-7	CASGPGQRYEQYF
TRBV7-8	.	TRBJ1-5	CASSAQANQPQHF
TRBV27	TRBD1	TRBJ1-1	CASSLFPGQGEWNTEAFF
TRBV5-4	TRBD2	TRBJ2-7	CASSSGTSGFYEQYF
TRBV7-8	.	TRBJ1-1	CASSLDLGQEAFF
TRBV19	TRBD1	TRBJ1-3	CASSLTEPGQGYPGNTIYF
TRBV9	TRBD2	TRBJ2-1	CASSTTTGRARNEQFF
TRBV5-1	.	TRBJ1-1	CASSSGGGLTEAFF
TRBV9	.	TRBJ1-3	CASSVGHTQGNTIYF
TRBV5-5	.	TRBJ1-5	CASSPSLFRSGALNQPQHF
TRBV5-4	.	TRBJ2-7	CASSLGHGSYEQYF
TRBV11-2	.	TRBJ2-7	CAIPGTSSYEQYF
TRBV29-1	TRBD1	TRBJ1-2	CSVLTGQGYGYTF
TRBV19	.	TRBJ1-5	CASSIDRGVSNQPQHF
TRBV2	.	TRBJ2-5	CASGASQETQYF
TRBV9	.	TRBJ2-1	CASSVMGNGGDEQFF
TRBV6-6	.	TRBJ1-6	CASRQGGLSPLHF
TRBV11-2	.	TRBJ2-3	CASSLELRGTDTQYF